This entry lists 32 T cell receptor beta chains sequenced from one sample in a study of CD8+ T cells in alopecia areata. TCR sequencing used cDNA made by reverse transcription of extracted RNA. TCRdb keeps only in-frame clones here, not all; method: immunoSEQ multiplex PCR. Of roughly 140,000 clones in the sample, 62% were seen once. Sample: CD8+ T cells sorted from blood. The receptors derive from a human donor in good health.

The rearrangement links TRBV19 to TRBJ1-2; tentatively, D is TRBD1 (5 bases). V lost 6 bases and J lost 6, with 14 bases in between. The CDR3 runs to 13 residues. Germline V gene data show CDR1 as LNHDA and CDR2 as SQIVND (reference sequence). The CDR3 here is CASSPAGDDGYTF. The CDR3 DNA sequence: TGTGCCAGTAGCCCCGCGGGGGACGATGGCTACACCTTC.

V is TRBV7-9 and J is TRBJ1-2; TRBD1 matches at 11 bases. Germline V gives CDR1 SEHNR, CDR2 FQNEAQ (reference sequence). Losses at the gene ends were 4 bases for V and 4 bases for J; bases not matched to a gene: 11. The CDR3 has 17 residues. In nucleotides, the CDR3 is TGTGCCAGCAGCTCCGGACAGGGGGCACCGGGCGGCTATGGCTACACCTTC. Translation gives CASSSGQGAPGGYGYTF.

The V call is TRBV6-5, the J call TRBJ2-1, with D perhaps matching TRBD1 or TRBD2 (6 bases each). The germline CDR1 and CDR2 sequences are MNHEY and SVGAGI. CDR3 size: 14 residues. Between the trimmed V and J ends, which lost 4 bases and 8 bases, there was a span of 15 bases. DNA of the CDR3: TGTGCCAGCAGTTTTGGGGGGCAGAGGGATGAGCAGTTCTTC. Residues: CASSFGGQRDEQFF.

The chain uses TRBV5-6 and TRBJ2-7, with D tentatively TRBD1 or TRBD2 (5 bases each). Per the germline V gene, CDR1 is SGHDT and CDR2 is YYEEEE. The CDR3 runs 14 residues. The V end lost 3 bases, the J end lost 3 bases, and 13 bases lay between the germline ends. The CDR3 DNA reads TGTGCCAGCAGCTGGGGCTCCGGGGACTACGAGCAGTACTTC. As protein: CASSWGSGDYEQYF.

J is TRBJ2-5 and V is TRBV7-9, with 7 positions matching TRBD2. This CDR3 spans 13 amino acids. Germline V gene lookup returns CDR1 SEHNR and CDR2 FQNEAQ (reference sequence). The V gene end was trimmed by 3 bases and the J gene end by 6 bases; junction bases not matched to a gene: 4. The CDR3 DNA reads as TGTGCCAGCAGCTTTGCGGGAGAAAAGACCCAGTACTTC. Translation: CASSFAGEKTQYF.

This sequence joins TRBV5-5 and TRBJ2-3; no clear D. The V gene lost 4 bases and the J gene lost 2 bases, with 2 bases spanning the gap. Germline CDR1 SGHKS, CDR2 YYEKEE (reference sequence). The length of the CDR3 is 11 residues. CDR3 sequence: CASSNTDTQYF. CDR3 nucleotides: TGTGCCAGCAGCAACACAGATACGCAGTATTTT.

This clone was found a few times. This chain links TRBV4-1 with TRBJ2-3, with 14 bases matching TRBD2. Germline V lookup: CDR1 MGHRA, CDR2 YSYEKL. This CDR3 has 19 residues. The junction had 7 bases not matched to a gene; V was cut back by 0 bases and J by 2 bases. The CDR3, as DNA: TGCGCCAGCAGCCAAGATCCCCCGGGACTAGCGGGAGTCACAGATACGCAGTATTTT. This translates into CASSQDPPGLAGVTDTQYF.

This chain connects TRBV29-1 to TRBJ2-7; no clear D. CDR1 and CDR2 from the germline V gene are SQVTM and ANQGSEA. Trimming shortened V by 7 bases and J by 5 bases, and 18 bases separated the two germline ends. The CDR3 runs to 13 residues. As DNA, the CDR3 is TGCAGCGCCGCTCGGGTGTCAGGCAACGAGCAGTACTTC. This translates into CSAARVSGNEQYF.

The chain uses TRBV14 and TRBJ1-5, with D unclear. Trimming took 0 bases from V and 0 from J, leaving 12 bases between them. This CDR3 is 17 amino acids long. Germline CDR1 and CDR2: SGHDN and FVKESK. CDR3 protein: CASSQDRADISNQPQHF. CDR3 nucleotides: TGTGCCAGCAGCCAAGATAGGGCAGATATTAGCAATCAGCCCCAGCATTTT.

The chain links TRBV9 to TRBJ2-7; D is perhaps TRBD1 (6 bases). V gave up 1 base and J gave up 4 bases, with 15 bases separating them. Germline lookup yields CDR1 SGDLS and CDR2 YYNGEE. This CDR3 is 15 amino acids long. The CDR3 reads CASSVTGTVGYEQYF. CDR3 coding DNA: TGTGCCAGCAGCGTAACAGGGACGGTAGGGTACGAGCAGTACTTC.

The chain links TRBV29-1 to TRBJ1-2; D is uncertain. From germline, CDR1 is SQVTM and CDR2 ANQGSEA. V dropped 0 bases and J dropped 4 bases, with 12 bases sitting between them. The CDR3 is made up of 14 amino acids. CDR3 sequence: CSVEEDLRGYGYTF. The CDR3 bases are TGCAGCGTTGAAGAGGATCTCCGGGGCTATGGCTACACCTTC.

The table lists this clone with a few counts. The V gene is TRBV27, the J gene TRBJ2-1, with TRBD2 as a possible D gene (5 bases). The CDR3 loop spans 12 amino acids. The germline V gene has CDR1 MNHEY and CDR2 SMNVEV (reference sequence). V shed 3 bases and J shed 6 bases, with 6 bases lying between them. CDR3 bases: TGTGCCAGCAGTTTGAGCGGCAATGAGCAGTTCTTC. This codes for CASSLSGNEQFF.

This chain uses TRBV6-1 with TRBJ1-1; perhaps TRBD1 as D (6 bases). Germline values: CDR1 MNHNS, CDR2 SASEGT. V gave up 10 bases and J gave up 9 bases, with 21 bases separating them. The CDR3 extends over 13 amino acids. Here the CDR3 DNA reads TGTGCCACCTCTTGGGAGGGGGGCCACAAAGCTTTCTTT. It specifies CATSWEGGHKAFF.

This clone has more than one count but fewer than ten. The V call is TRBV7-9, the J call TRBJ2-5; no reliable D call. V was shortened by 4 bases and J by 5 bases, with 11 bases between the two germline ends. CDR1 and CDR2 from the germline V gene are SEHNR and FQNEAQ (reference sequence). The CDR3 length is 13 residues. This chain's CDR3 is CASSSTGIETQYF. CDR3 sequence (DNA): TGTGCCAGCAGCTCGACTGGCATTGAGACCCAGTACTTC.

The chain is built from TRBV4-1 and TRBJ2-7; D gene ambiguous. The CDR3 totals 12 residues. V was cut by 1 base and J by 6 bases, with 7 bases left in between. Germline CDR1 is MGHRA and CDR2 is YSYEKL. Here the CDR3 DNA reads TGCGCCAGCAGCCAAGGATCGGGCGAGCAGTACTTC. It codes for CASSQGSGEQYF.

The chain recombines TRBV25-1 with TRBJ2-7; D not resolved. CDR1 is MGHDK, CDR2 SYGVNS, per germline. V lost 3 bases and J 2 bases, leaving 2 bases between the germline ends. The CDR3 contains 11 residues. The CDR3 region has the DNA TGTGCCAGCAGTGACGCCTACGAGCAGTACTTC. Its protein is CASSDAYEQYF.

The gene calls are TRBV27 and TRBJ2-1; weak D call: TRBD2 (6 bases). Germline V gene lookup returns CDR1 MNHEY and CDR2 SMNVEV (reference sequence). The CDR3 consists of 14 residues. V lost 6 bases, J lost 2 bases, and 11 bases lay in between. The CDR3 is CASRVTSAYNEQFF. The CDR3 DNA reads TGTGCCAGCAGAGTGACTAGTGCCTACAATGAGCAGTTCTTC.

The chain links TRBV5-1 to TRBJ1-1; D may be TRBD1 (5 bases). The CDR3 runs 15 residues. Germline assignment: CDR1 SGHRS and CDR2 YFSETQ. The V gene lost 4 bases and the J gene lost 0 bases, with 13 bases spanning the gap. In DNA, the CDR3 is TGCGCCAGCAGCCCCAACGTCAGGGTGAACACTGAAGCTTTCTTT. This codes for CASSPNVRVNTEAFF.

V gene TRBV5-1 combines with J gene TRBJ2-7, with D possibly being TRBD1 (5 bases). V was trimmed by 5 bases and J by 0 bases, leaving 12 bases between them. This CDR3 is 14 amino acids long. Per the germline V gene, CDR1 is SGHRS and CDR2 is YFSETQ. For the CDR3, the DNA is TGCGCCAGCAGTGCCATAGGGGACTCCTACGAGCAGTACTTC. Translated: CASSAIGDSYEQYF.

In its sample, this clone was seen a few times. CDR3 loop: CASRGAGGQETQYF. The CDR3 DNA follows: TGTGCCAGCAGAGGAGCAGGGGGGCAAGAGACCCAGTACTTC. The chain joins TRBV6-6 to TRBJ2-5, with D possibly matching TRBD1 (7 bases). This CDR3 has 14 amino acids. Germline-derived CDR1 and CDR2 are MNHNY and SVGAGI (reference sequence). V shed 6 bases and J shed 2 bases, with 13 bases lying between them.

V gene TRBV5-4 combines with J gene TRBJ2-7; tentative D call: TRBD2 (5 bases). The length of the CDR3 is 14 residues. The V gene's germline CDR1 is SGHNT and CDR2 YYREEE (reference sequence). The V gene lost 4 bases and the J gene lost 7 bases, with 18 bases spanning the gap. CDR3 DNA sequence: TGTGCCAGCAGCACGTCGGGTTTCTCGGGGGAGCAGTACTTC. Its protein is CASSTSGFSGEQYF.

This clone was seen only a few times. The chain couples TRBV14 to TRBJ1-1; no clear D. With 6 bases removed from V and 1 base from J, the gap between germline ends came to 6 bases. The CDR3 has 12 residues. Germline V gene lookup returns CDR1 SGHDN and CDR2 FVKESK. CDR3 in amino acids: CASSRANTEAFF. The DNA for the CDR3 is TGTGCCAGCAGTCGAGCGAACACTGAAGCTTTCTTT.

The V and J genes are TRBV5-6 and TRBJ1-5; TRBD1 agrees at 7 bases. CDR3 length: 14 residues. With V trimmed by 5 bases and J by 1 base, 3 bases remained unmatched. In germline, CDR1 is SGHDT, CDR2 YYEEEE. The chain's CDR3 is CASRLTGSNQPQHF. The CDR3 DNA reads TGTGCCAGCAGGCTGACAGGGAGCAATCAGCCCCAGCATTTT. Together with reference TRBV5-6 and TRBJ1-5, the CDR3 gives the full variable domain: DAGVTQSPTHLIKTRGQQVTLRCSPKSGHDTVSWYQQALGQGPQFIFQYYEEEERQRGNFPDRFSGHQFPNYSSELNVNALLLGDSALYLCASRLTGSNQPQHFGDGTRLSIL.

About this clone itself: At one end, the junction sequence differs from germline, possibly due to a read error. The CDR3 DNA reads as TGCGCCAGCAGCCAAGGACTAGCCGGGGAGCTGTTTTTT. Translation: CASSQGLAGELFF. The chain links TRBV5-4 to TRBJ2-2, with 7 bases fitting TRBD2. Germline loops: CDR1 SGHNT, CDR2 YYREEE (reference sequence). This CDR3 comprises 13 residues.

The gene calls are TRBV4-1 and TRBJ2-1, with 9 bases that match TRBD2. Germline CDR1 reads MGHRA; CDR2 reads YSYEKL. With 4 bases clipped from V and 10 bases from J, the junction kept 11 bases outside the gene matches. This CDR3 contains 15 residues. The CDR3, as DNA: TGCGCCAGCAGCCCTTCTGCGGGAGGGTCCCGGGAGCAGTTCTTC. This gives the protein CASSPSAGGSREQFF.

The chain combines TRBV15 with TRBJ2-3; 7 bases fit TRBD1. CDR3 length: 17 residues. J gave up 0 bases and V 0 bases, and 6 bases lay outside the gene matches. The V gene's germline CDR1 is LNHNV and CDR2 YYDKDF (reference sequence). In DNA, the CDR3 is TGTGCCACCAGCAGAGACAGGACAGGCTTTAGCACAGATACGCAGTATTTT. Protein product: CATSRDRTGFSTDTQYF.

The chain carries TRBV7-9 and TRBJ1-1; no clear D gene. The CDR3 length is 12 residues. The germline gives CDR1 SEHNR, CDR2 FQNEAQ (reference sequence). V lost 11 bases and J lost 4, with 14 bases in between. The CDR3: CAVAGRTTEAFF. The CDR3 bases are TGTGCCGTGGCAGGCCGGACCACTGAAGCTTTCTTT.

This chain joins TRBV30 and TRBJ2-3; TRBD2 matches at 13 bases. Germline lookup yields CDR1 GTSNPN and CDR2 SVGIG (reference sequence). CDR3 length: 18 residues. Germline trimming cut 3 bases from V and 0 bases from J; bases unmatched to any gene: 9. CDR3: CAWSQGLAGPTSTDTQYF. The CDR3 DNA reads as TGTGCCTGGAGCCAGGGACTAGCGGGGCCCACTAGCACAGATACGCAGTATTTT.

The chain employs TRBV13 and TRBJ1-6; D gene uncertain. Germline values: CDR1 PRHDT, CDR2 FYEKMQ (reference sequence). The CDR3 is 13 amino acids. Trimming left V 5 bases short and J 15 bases short, with 17 bases between. Here the CDR3 reads CASSRGSGAFLHF. CDR3 sequence (DNA): TGTGCCAGCAGCCGTGGATCGGGCGCCTTCCTCCACTTT.

The J gene is TRBJ2-7, the V gene TRBV2; TRBD1 or TRBD2 may be the D gene (5 bases each). Trimming shortened V by 10 bases and J by 6 bases, and 10 bases separated the two germline ends. This CDR3 is 10 amino acids long. Looked up from germline, CDR1 is SNHLY and CDR2 is FYNNEI. This chain's CDR3 is CAISGAEQYF. DNA for the CDR3: TGTGCCATCTCCGGGGCCGAGCAGTACTTC.

The table lists this clone with a few counts. This chain connects TRBV5-1 to TRBJ1-1; 8 positions agree with TRBD1. V was clipped by 1 base and J by 1 base; unmatched bases: 3. Germline V lookup: CDR1 SGHRS, CDR2 YFSETQ. The CDR3 is made up of 15 amino acids. For the CDR3, the DNA is TGCGCCAGCAGCTTGCCCGGGACAGGGAACACTGAAGCTTTCTTT. Protein: CASSLPGTGNTEAFF.

CDR3 sequence reads: CASGDGGPDTF. CDR3 in DNA: TGTGCCAGCGGAGACGGGGGTCCCGACACCTTC. This chain joins TRBV2 and TRBJ1-2, with a tentative D call TRBD1 (5 bases). This CDR3 region has 11 residues. The germline gives CDR1 SNHLY, CDR2 FYNNEI. Trimming shortened V by 8 bases and J by 12 bases, and 16 bases separated the two germline ends. The complete variable domain, with remaining parts taken from reference TRBV2 and TRBJ1-2, reads EPEVTQTPSHQVTQMGQEVILRCVPISNHLYFYWYRQILGQKVEFLVSFYNNEISEKSEIFDDQFSVERPDGSNFTLKIRSTKLEDSAMYFCASGDGGPDTFGSGTRLTVV.